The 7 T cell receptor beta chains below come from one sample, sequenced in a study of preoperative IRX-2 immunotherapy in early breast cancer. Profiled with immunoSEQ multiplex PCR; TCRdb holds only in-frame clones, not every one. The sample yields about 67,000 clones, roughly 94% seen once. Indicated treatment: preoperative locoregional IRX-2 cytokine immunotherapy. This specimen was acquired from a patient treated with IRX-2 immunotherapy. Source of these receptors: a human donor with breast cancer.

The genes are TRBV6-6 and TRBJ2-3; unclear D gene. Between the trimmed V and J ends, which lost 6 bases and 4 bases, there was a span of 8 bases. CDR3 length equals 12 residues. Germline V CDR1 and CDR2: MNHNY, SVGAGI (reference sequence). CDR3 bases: TGTGCCAGCAGCCCTCAATCAGATACGCAGTATTTT. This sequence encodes CASSPQSDTQYF.

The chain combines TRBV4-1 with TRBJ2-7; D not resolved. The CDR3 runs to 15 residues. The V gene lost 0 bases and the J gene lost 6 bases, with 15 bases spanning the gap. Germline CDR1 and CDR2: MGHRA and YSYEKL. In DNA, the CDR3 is TGCGCCAGCAGCCAAGATTCCCCGACTCAGGCCGAGCAGTACTTC. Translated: CASSQDSPTQAEQYF.

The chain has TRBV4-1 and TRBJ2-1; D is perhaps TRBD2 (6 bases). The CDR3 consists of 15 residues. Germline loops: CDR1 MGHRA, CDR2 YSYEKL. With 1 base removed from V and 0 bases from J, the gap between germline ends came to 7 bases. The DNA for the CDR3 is TGCGCCAGCAGCCAAGCCGGGAGCTCCTACAATGAGCAGTTCTTC. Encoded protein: CASSQAGSSYNEQFF.

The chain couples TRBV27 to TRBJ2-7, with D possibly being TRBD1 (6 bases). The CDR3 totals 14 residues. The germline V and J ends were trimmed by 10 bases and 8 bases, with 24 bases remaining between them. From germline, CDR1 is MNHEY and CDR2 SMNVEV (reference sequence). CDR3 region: CATRPLGGARKQYF. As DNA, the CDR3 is TGTGCCACCAGGCCTTTAGGGGGAGCTAGAAAGCAGTACTTC.

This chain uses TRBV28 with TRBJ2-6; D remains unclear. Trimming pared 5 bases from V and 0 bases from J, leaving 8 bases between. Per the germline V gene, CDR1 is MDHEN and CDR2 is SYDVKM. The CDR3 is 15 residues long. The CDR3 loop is CASSIQYSGANVLTF. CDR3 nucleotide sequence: TGTGCCAGCAGTATACAGTACTCTGGGGCCAACGTCCTGACTTTC.

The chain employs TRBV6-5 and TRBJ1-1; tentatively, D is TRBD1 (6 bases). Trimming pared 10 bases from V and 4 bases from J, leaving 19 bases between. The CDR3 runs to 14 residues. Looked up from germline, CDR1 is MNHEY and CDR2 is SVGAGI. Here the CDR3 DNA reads TGTGCCACCGTCCCCACAGGGCGGGGCACTGAAGCTTTCTTT. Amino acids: CATVPTGRGTEAFF.

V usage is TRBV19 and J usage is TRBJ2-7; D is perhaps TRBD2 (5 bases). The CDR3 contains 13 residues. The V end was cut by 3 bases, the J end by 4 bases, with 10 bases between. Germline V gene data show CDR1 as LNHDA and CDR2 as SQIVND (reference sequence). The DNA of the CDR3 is TGTGCCAGTAGTATCCCCGGGAAATACGAGCAGTACTTC. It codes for CASSIPGKYEQYF.